The 19 T cell receptor beta chains given below trace back to one sample, sequenced in a study of blood T cell repertoires in COVID-19. TCRdb's table, derived via immunoSEQ multiplex PCR, lists solely in-frame clones and lacks some. The sample includes 40,000 to 50,000 clones, around 83% of them seen just once. The sequencing input was peripheral blood. The receptors originated from a woman of 80 years or more with acute or convalescent COVID-19.

The rearrangement uses TRBV29-1 and TRBJ2-3, with TRBD1 matching over 7 bases. V gave up 5 bases and J gave up 2 bases; unmatched junction bases: 4. Germline V CDR1 and CDR2: SQVTM, ANQGSEA. The CDR3 is 13 amino acids. The CDR3 here is CSVPGQYTDTQYF. The CDR3 DNA reads TGCAGCGTTCCGGGACAGTACACAGATACGCAGTATTTT.

The chain couples TRBV5-6 to TRBJ2-5, with D maybe TRBD1 (5 bases). This CDR3 comprises 14 residues. Germline V gene data show CDR1 as SGHDT and CDR2 as YYEEEE. With 1 base removed from V and 5 bases from J, the gap between germline ends came to 12 bases. CDR3 loop: CASSLFGAGETQYF. CDR3 nucleotides: TGTGCCAGCAGCTTGTTTGGGGCAGGGGAGACCCAGTACTTC. The variable domain in full, completed from reference TRBV5-6 and TRBJ2-5, reads DAGVTQSPTHLIKTRGQQVTLRCSPKSGHDTVSWYQQALGQGPQFIFQYYEEEERQRGNFPDRFSGHQFPNYSSELNVNALLLGDSALYLCASSLFGAGETQYFGPGTRLLVL.

The chain combines TRBV5-1 with TRBJ2-3; the match to TRBD1 covers 9 bases. CDR1 and CDR2 (germline): SGHRS, YFSETQ. The CDR3 runs to 14 residues. Trimming at V came to 7 bases and at J to 3 bases, leaving 6 bases not matched to a gene. In DNA form, the CDR3 reads TGCGCCAGCGGAACCGGGACAGGGACAGATACGCAGTATTTT. It encodes CASGTGTGTDTQYF.

The table lists this clone with a count of one. CDR3 sequence (DNA): TGCAGCGTTGAAGACCGACAGGGAGGTGGCTACACCTTC. It yields the protein CSVEDRQGGGYTF. The chain combines TRBV29-1 with TRBJ1-2; 7 bases are shared with TRBD1. Losses at the gene ends were 0 bases for V and 7 bases for J; bases not matched to a gene: 5. This CDR3 contains 13 residues. The V gene's germline CDR1 is SQVTM and CDR2 ANQGSEA.

This chain links TRBV28 with TRBJ2-1, with TRBD2 identical over 10 bases. The CDR3 has 17 residues. Germline values: CDR1 MDHEN, CDR2 SYDVKM. With 3 bases clipped from V and 10 bases from J, the junction kept 15 bases outside the gene matches. CDR3 bases: TGTGCCAGCAGTTTGTCAGGGGTGGCTAGCGGGAGCGGGGAGCAGTTCTTC. It translates to CASSLSGVASGSGEQFF.

V gene TRBV5-4 combines with J gene TRBJ1-4, with 9 positions matching TRBD1. Trimming took 3 bases from V and 7 from J; bases not matched to a gene: 10. Germline-derived CDR1 and CDR2 are SGHNT and YYREEE (reference sequence). The CDR3 extends over 16 amino acids. The CDR3 is CASSYDPQGALEKLFF. DNA of the CDR3: TGTGCCAGCAGCTACGATCCACAGGGGGCGCTTGAAAAACTGTTTTTT.

The V and J genes are TRBV2 and TRBJ1-4, with 7 bases that match TRBD1. Germline CDR1 and CDR2: SNHLY and FYNNEI. CDR3 size: 15 residues. V shed 3 bases and J 3 bases; nucleotides not matched to a gene: 4. In DNA, the CDR3 is TGTGCCAGCAGTGATACAGGGGCGGCTAATGAAAAACTGTTTTTT. Protein: CASSDTGAANEKLFF.

V gene TRBV11-3 combines with J gene TRBJ2-1, with 11 bases aligning to TRBD2. CDR1 and CDR2 (germline): SGHNT, YENEEA. The CDR3 sequence is 17 residues long. The junction had 9 bases not matched to a gene; V was cut back by 4 bases and J by 4 bases. CDR3 region: CASSSDFGTSGYNEQFF. The CDR3 region has the DNA TGTGCCAGCAGCTCAGATTTCGGGACTAGCGGTTACAATGAGCAGTTCTTC.

The gene calls are TRBV3-1 (or the pseudogene TRBV3-2) and TRBJ1-2; no clear D gene. V dropped 1 base and J dropped 0 bases, with 6 bases sitting between them. CDR3 size: 14 residues. Germline V gene sequence: CDR1 LGHDT, CDR2 YNNKEL (reference sequence). The CDR3 spells CASSQVTANYGYTF. The CDR3 DNA reads TGTGCCAGCAGCCAAGTTACGGCTAACTATGGCTACACCTTC.

The chain is built from TRBV7-9 and TRBJ1-3; 7 bases map to TRBD1. The CDR3 has 16 amino acids. The V segment lost 5 bases and the J segment 1 base; nucleotides outside the gene matches: 8. The germline CDR1 and CDR2 sequences are SEHNR and FQNEAQ (reference sequence). The CDR3 loop is CASSPRQGSSGNTIYF. The DNA for the CDR3 is TGTGCCAGCAGCCCTAGACAGGGAAGTTCTGGAAACACCATATATTTT.

The V and J genes are TRBV6-5 and TRBJ2-7, with 7 positions matching TRBD1. The CDR3 covers 15 residues. The germline CDR1 and CDR2 sequences are MNHEY and SVGAGI. The J segment lost 2 bases and the V segment lost 6 bases, leaving 10 bases of the junction unmatched. CDR3 DNA: TGTGCCAGCAGAGTAGAGGGGGCCCCCACCTACGAGCAGTACTTC. Its translation: CASRVEGAPTYEQYF.

The V and J genes are TRBV4-1 and TRBJ2-3; maybe TRBD2 (6 bases). This CDR3 is 15 amino acids long. The V gene lost 1 base and the J gene lost 2 bases, with 10 bases spanning the gap. The germline gives CDR1 MGHRA, CDR2 YSYEKL. CDR3 sequence reads: CASSQVMDYTDTQYF. CDR3 nucleotide sequence: TGCGCCAGCAGCCAAGTTATGGACTACACAGATACGCAGTATTTT.

The chain couples TRBV28 to TRBJ1-4; 7 nucleotides match TRBD1. The germline CDR1 and CDR2 sequences are MDHEN and SYDVKM. Trimming cost V 5 bases and J 8 bases; bases outside gene matches: 8. The CDR3 covers 14 residues. Written as DNA, the CDR3 is TGTGCCAGCAGTATGGTGCAGGGGGGAGAAAAACTGTTTTTT. This codes for CASSMVQGGEKLFF.

The V and J genes are TRBV10-1 and TRBJ2-7, with unresolved D. V shed 5 bases and J shed 6 bases, with 14 bases lying between them. Germline CDR1 WNHNN, CDR2 SYGVQD (reference sequence). The CDR3 spans 13 residues. The CDR3 nucleotides are TGCGCCAGCAGTTTCTCGGGTCTCTCCGAGCAGTACTTC. This encodes CASSFSGLSEQYF.

This clone was observed once. The CDR3 sequence is CAISPLGNTEAFF. The CDR3 DNA follows: TGTGCCATCAGCCCCCTCGGGAACACTGAAGCTTTCTTT. V gene TRBV10-3 combines with J gene TRBJ1-1; the D is unclear. The CDR3 extends over 13 amino acids. Germline V gene lookup returns CDR1 ENHRY and CDR2 SYGVKD. V was pared by 6 bases and J by 1 base, with 9 bases between.

This rearrangement joins TRBV19 to TRBJ1-5; D unclear. The V gene's germline CDR1 is LNHDA and CDR2 SQIVND (reference sequence). The ends were cut back, 5 bases at V and 9 bases at J, with 20 bases in the middle. There are 15 residues in the CDR3. The CDR3 here is CASSSDGGGEGPQHF. CDR3 DNA: TGTGCCAGTAGTTCCGATGGAGGCGGGGAAGGGCCCCAGCATTTT.

The chain couples TRBV5-8 to TRBJ2-7, with a possible D match to TRBD1 (5 bases). The V end was cut by 0 bases, the J end by 5 bases, with 12 bases between. Germline CDR1 is SGHTS and CDR2 is YDEGEE. There are 14 residues in the CDR3. In DNA form, the CDR3 reads TGTGCCAGCAGCTTGGCTCGGACATACCACGAGCAGTACTTC. It specifies CASSLARTYHEQYF. The variable domain in full, completed from reference TRBV5-8 and TRBJ2-7, reads EAGVTQSPTHLIKTRGQQATLRCSPISGHTSVYWYQQALGLGLQFLLWYDEGEERNRGNFPPRFSGRQFPNYSSELNVNALELEDSALYLCASSLARTYHEQYFGPGTRLTVT.

The CDR3 DNA follows: TGTGCCAGTACGGGACAGGGTCATGAAAAACTGTTTTTT. Translated, it gives CASTGQGHEKLFF. This chain joins TRBV19 and TRBJ1-4, with 9 bases lining up with TRBD1. This CDR3 contains 13 residues. V lost 7 bases, J lost 6 bases, and 3 bases stayed unmatched. Germline-derived CDR1 and CDR2 are LNHDA and SQIVND (reference sequence).

The chain links TRBV9 to TRBJ2-3; TRBD2 is a possible D gene (6 bases). CDR1 is SGDLS, CDR2 YYNGEE, per germline. V dropped 5 bases and J dropped 1 base, with 17 bases sitting between them. This CDR3 has 16 residues. CDR3 loop: CASRGGGSAGTDTQYF. CDR3 DNA sequence: TGTGCCAGCAGGGGAGGTGGCTCCGCGGGCACAGATACGCAGTATTTT.